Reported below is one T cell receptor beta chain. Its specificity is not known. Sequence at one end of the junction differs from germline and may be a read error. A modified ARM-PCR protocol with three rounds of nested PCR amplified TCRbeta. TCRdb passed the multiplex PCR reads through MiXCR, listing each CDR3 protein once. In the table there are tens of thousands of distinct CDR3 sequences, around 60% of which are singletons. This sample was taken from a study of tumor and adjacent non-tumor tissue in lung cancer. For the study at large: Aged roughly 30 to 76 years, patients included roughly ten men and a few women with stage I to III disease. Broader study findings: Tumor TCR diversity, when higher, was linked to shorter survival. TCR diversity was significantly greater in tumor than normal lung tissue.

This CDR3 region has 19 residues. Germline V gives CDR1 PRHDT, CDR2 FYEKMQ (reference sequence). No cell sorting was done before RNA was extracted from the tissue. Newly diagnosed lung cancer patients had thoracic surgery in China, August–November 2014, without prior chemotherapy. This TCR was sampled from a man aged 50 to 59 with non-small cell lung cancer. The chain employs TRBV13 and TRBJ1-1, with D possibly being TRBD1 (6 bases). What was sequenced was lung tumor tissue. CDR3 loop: CASSLDRSRFRGVNTEASF. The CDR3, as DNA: TGTGCCAGCAGCTTAGATCGGAGTCGGTTCAGGGGAGTCAACACTGAAGCTTCCTTT.